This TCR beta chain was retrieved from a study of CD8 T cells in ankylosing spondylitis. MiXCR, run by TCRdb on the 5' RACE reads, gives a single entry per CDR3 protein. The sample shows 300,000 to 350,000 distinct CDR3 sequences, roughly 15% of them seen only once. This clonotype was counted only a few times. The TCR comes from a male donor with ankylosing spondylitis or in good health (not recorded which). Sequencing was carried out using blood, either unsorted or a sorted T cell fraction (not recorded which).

CDR3 nucleotides: TGTGCCAGCAGCTTAGGCAGCGTATTTCAGCCCCAGCATTTT. Its protein is CASSLGSVFQPQHF. The chain carries TRBV5-8 and TRBJ1-5; the D is unclear. Germline V CDR1 and CDR2: SGHTS, YDEGEE. The CDR3 runs to 14 residues. The V and J ends lost 2 bases and 6 bases respectively, with 12 bases between them.